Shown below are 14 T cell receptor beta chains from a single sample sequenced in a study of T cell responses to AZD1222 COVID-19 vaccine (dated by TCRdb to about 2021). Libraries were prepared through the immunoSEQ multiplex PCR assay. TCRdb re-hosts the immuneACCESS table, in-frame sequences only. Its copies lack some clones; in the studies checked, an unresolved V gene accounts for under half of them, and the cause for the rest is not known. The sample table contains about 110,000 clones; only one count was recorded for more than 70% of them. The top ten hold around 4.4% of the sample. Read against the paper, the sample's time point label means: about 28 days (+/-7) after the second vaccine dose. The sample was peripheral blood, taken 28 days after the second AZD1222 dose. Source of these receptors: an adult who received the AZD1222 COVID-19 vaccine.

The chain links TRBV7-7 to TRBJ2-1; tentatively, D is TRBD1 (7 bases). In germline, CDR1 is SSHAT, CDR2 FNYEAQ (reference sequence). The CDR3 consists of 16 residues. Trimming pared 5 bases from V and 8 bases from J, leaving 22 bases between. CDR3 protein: CASSPYPQGGLDEQFF. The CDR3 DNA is TGTGCCAGCAGCCCTTACCCCCAGGGGGGTTTGGATGAGCAGTTCTTC.

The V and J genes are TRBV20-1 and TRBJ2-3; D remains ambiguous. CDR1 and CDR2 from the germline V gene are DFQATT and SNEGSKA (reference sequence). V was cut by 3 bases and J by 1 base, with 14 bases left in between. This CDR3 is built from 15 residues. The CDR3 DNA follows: TGCAGTGCTAGTGGGCTGGGCTCGGGCACAGATACGCAGTATTTT. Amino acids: CSASGLGSGTDTQYF.

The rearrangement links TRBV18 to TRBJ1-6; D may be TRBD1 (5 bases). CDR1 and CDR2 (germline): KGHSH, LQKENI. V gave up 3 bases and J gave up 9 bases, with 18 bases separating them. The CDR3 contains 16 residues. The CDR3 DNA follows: TGTGCCAGCTCACCGACGGGGGGAGGTATAACTTCACCCCTCCACTTT. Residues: CASSPTGGGITSPLHF.

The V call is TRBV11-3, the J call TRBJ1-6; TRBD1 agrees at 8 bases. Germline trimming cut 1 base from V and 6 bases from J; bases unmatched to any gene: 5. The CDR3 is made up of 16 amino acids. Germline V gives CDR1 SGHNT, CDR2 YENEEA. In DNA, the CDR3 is TGTGCCAGCAGCTTAGCCCTCGGACAGGGTAATTCACCCCTCCACTTT. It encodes CASSLALGQGNSPLHF.

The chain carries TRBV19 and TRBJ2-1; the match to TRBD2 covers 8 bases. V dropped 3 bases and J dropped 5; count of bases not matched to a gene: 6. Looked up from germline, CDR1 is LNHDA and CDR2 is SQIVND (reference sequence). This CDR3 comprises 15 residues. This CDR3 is CASSITSGGNNEQFF. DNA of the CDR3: TGTGCCAGTAGTATTACTAGCGGAGGGAACAATGAGCAGTTCTTC.

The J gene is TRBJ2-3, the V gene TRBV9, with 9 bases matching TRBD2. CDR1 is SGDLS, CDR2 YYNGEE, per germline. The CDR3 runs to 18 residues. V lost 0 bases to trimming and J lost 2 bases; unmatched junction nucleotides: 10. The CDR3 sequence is CASSVGSGGGAFTDTQYF. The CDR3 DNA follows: TGTGCCAGCAGCGTAGGCTCCGGCGGGGGGGCATTCACAGATACGCAGTATTTT.

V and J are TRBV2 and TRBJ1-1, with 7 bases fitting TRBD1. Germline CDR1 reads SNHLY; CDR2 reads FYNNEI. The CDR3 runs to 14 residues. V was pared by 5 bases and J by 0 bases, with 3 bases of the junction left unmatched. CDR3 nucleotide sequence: TGTGCCAGCAGTCCCAGGGGGGTGAACACTGAAGCTTTCTTT. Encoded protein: CASSPRGVNTEAFF. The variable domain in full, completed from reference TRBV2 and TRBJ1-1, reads EPEVTQTPSHQVTQMGQEVILRCVPISNHLYFYWYRQILGQKVEFLVSFYNNEISEKSEIFDDQFSVERPDGSNFTLKIRSTKLEDSAMYFCASSPRGVNTEAFFGQGTRLTVV.

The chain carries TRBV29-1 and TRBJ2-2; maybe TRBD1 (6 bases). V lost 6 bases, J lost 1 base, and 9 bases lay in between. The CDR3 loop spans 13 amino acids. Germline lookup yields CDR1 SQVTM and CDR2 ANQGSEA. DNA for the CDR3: TGCAGCGTCCCGGACAGGAACACCGGGGAGCTGTTTTTT. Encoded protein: CSVPDRNTGELFF.

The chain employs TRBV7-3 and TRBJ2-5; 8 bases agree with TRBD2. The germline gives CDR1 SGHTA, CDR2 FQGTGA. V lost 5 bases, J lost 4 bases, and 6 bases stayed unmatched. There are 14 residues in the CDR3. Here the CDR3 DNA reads TGTGCCAGCAGCCCGTTAGCGGGATTAGAGACCCAGTACTTC. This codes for CASSPLAGLETQYF. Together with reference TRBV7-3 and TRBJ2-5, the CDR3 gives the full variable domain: GAGVSQTPSNKVTEKGKYVELRCDPISGHTALYWYRQSLGQGPEFLIYFQGTGAADDSGLPNDRFFAVRPEGSVSTLKIQRTERGDSAVYLCASSPLAGLETQYFGPGTRLLVL.

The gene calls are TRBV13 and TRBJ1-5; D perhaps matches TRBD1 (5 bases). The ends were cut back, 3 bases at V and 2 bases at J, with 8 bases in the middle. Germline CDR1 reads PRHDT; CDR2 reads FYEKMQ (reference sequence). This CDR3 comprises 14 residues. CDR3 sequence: CASSFFRGNQPQHF. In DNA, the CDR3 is TGTGCCAGCAGCTTTTTCAGGGGCAATCAGCCCCAGCATTTT.

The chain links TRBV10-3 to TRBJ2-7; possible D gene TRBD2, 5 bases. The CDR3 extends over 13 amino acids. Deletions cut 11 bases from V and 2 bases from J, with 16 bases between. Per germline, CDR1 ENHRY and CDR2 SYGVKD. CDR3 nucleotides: TGTGCCGGACGGGGTTCCGGAACCTACGAGCAGTACTTC. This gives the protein CAGRGSGTYEQYF.

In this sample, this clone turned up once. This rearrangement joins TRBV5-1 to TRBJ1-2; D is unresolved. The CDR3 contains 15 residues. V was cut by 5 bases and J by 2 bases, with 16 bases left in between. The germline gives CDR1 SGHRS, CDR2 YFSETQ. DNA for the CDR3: TGCGCCAGCAGATACTGGGAGGGAATCAACTATGGCTACACCTTC. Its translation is CASRYWEGINYGYTF.

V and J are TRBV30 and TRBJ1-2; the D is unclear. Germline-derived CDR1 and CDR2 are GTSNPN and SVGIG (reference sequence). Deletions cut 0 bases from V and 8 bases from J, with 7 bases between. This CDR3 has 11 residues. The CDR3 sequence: CAWSVSVGYTF. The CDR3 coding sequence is TGTGCCTGGAGTGTCAGTGTGGGCTACACCTTC.

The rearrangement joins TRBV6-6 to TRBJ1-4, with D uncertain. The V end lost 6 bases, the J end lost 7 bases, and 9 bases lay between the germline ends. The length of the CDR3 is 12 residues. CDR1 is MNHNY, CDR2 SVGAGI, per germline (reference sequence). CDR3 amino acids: CASSPVSEKLFF. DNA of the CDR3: TGTGCCAGCAGCCCCGTCAGTGAAAAACTGTTTTTT.